One sample yielded the 22 T cell receptor beta chains listed below, sequenced in a study of CD8+CD57+ T cells in acquired aplastic anemia. Profiling that covered TCR beta VDJ and CDR3 relied on genomic DNA as its template. MiXCR was run by TCRdb on the reads, yielding one entry per CDR3 protein. This sample has 350,000 to 450,000 distinct CDR3 sequences, with 60% to 80% found just once. Input material: sorted CD4+, CD8+, or CD8+CD57+ T cells (not recorded which) from PBMCs. The source is a human donor in good health, serving as a control.

Comments on this clonotype: At one end the junction does not follow the germline gene, possibly because of a read error. J is TRBJ2-3 and V is TRBV15; 8 nucleotides line up with TRBD1. The J call is uncertain, as TRBJ1-5 better fits the DNA end. This CDR3 spans 14 amino acids. Looked up from germline, CDR1 is LNHNV and CDR2 is YYDKDF (reference sequence). Here the CDR3 reads CATSIHRGNQTQHF. The DNA of the CDR3 is TGTGCCACCAGCATACACAGGGGGAATCAGACCCAGCATTTT.

On this clonotype itself: A single base separates this from a much larger clone, so it may be a read error. The chain links TRBV11-2 to TRBJ1-2, with D perhaps TRBD1 (6 bases). Trimming took off 6 bases at V and 9 bases at J, with 14 bases between the two ends. The CDR3 is made up of 12 amino acids. Per germline, CDR1 SGHAT and CDR2 FQNNGV. The CDR3 loop reads CASSFDDRRYTF. The CDR3 DNA sequence: TGTGCCAGCAGTTTCGACGACAGGCGCTACACCTTC.

This clonotype was recorded a few times. V is TRBV30 and J is TRBJ1-5; 8 nucleotides agree with TRBD1. Germline loops: CDR1 GTSNPN, CDR2 SVGIG (reference sequence). The V gene end was trimmed by 1 base and the J gene end by 4 bases; junction bases not matched to a gene: 0. The CDR3 consists of 13 residues. The CDR3: CAWSGQGNQPQHF. In DNA form, the CDR3 reads TGTGCCTGGAGTGGACAGGGGAATCAGCCCCAGCATTTT.

Details on this clonotype: One end of the junction does not line up with germline, which may come from a read error. This rearrangement joins TRBV7-9 to TRBJ2-1; unclear D gene. This CDR3 region has 13 residues. In germline, CDR1 is SEHNR, CDR2 FQNEAQ (reference sequence). The CDR3 sequence: CASRLDQANTEVF. CDR3 coding DNA: TGTGCCAGCAGGTTGGACCAAGCGAACACGGAAGTTTTC.

The V and J genes are TRBV29-1 and TRBJ1-1; 9 bases are shared with TRBD1. The CDR3 has 15 residues. Germline V lookup: CDR1 SQVTM, CDR2 ANQGSEA. Trimming took 4 bases from V and 0 from J; bases not matched to a gene: 6. The CDR3 nucleotides are TGCAGCGTTGTCCGTACAGGGGGCGTGAACACTGAAGCTTTCTTT. Translation gives CSVVRTGGVNTEAFF.

This clonotype turned up a few times. The J gene is TRBJ1-2, the V gene TRBV19; 8 positions match TRBD1. V was clipped by 0 bases and J by 1 base; unmatched bases: 7. Germline V gene sequence: CDR1 LNHDA, CDR2 SQIVND (reference sequence). The CDR3 consists of 17 residues. CDR3 nucleotides: TGTGCCAGTAGTATAGACGCAGGACAGGGCTATAACTATGGCTACACCTTC. It is translated as CASSIDAGQGYNYGYTF.

This clonotype was detected many times. The chain has TRBV6-5 and TRBJ1-2, with D tentatively TRBD1 (5 bases). Per the germline V gene, CDR1 is MNHEY and CDR2 is SVGAGI. The CDR3 spans 18 residues. With 0 bases removed from V and 7 bases from J, the gap between germline ends came to 24 bases. CDR3 nucleotide sequence: TGTGCCAGCAGTTACTCTTTCGCGTTCGCGGGCAACGGGGGTGGCTACACCTTC. It yields the protein CASSYSFAFAGNGGGYTF.

The genes are TRBV6-5 and TRBJ1-1; a weak D match, TRBD1 (5 bases). CDR3 length: 13 amino acids. Per the germline V gene, CDR1 is MNHEY and CDR2 is SVGAGI. Trimming removed 8 bases at V and 1 base at J, with 11 bases between. This CDR3 reads CASLDTGNTEAFF. CDR3 sequence (DNA): TGTGCCAGCTTGGATACAGGGAACACTGAAGCTTTCTTT.

This CDR3 is CASSPPPSGGGADTQYF. CDR3 bases: TGCGCCAGCAGCCCGCCGCCTAGCGGGGGGGGGGCAGATACGCAGTATTTT. This rearrangement joins TRBV5-1 to TRBJ2-3; 12 bases match TRBD2. Losses at the gene ends were 4 bases for V and 4 bases for J; bases not matched to a gene: 10. The germline gives CDR1 SGHRS, CDR2 YFSETQ. The CDR3 contains 17 residues.

This clonotype showed up many times. The V call is TRBV19, the J call TRBJ2-3; D unclear. Between the trimmed V and J ends, which lost 1 base and 5 bases, there was a span of 10 bases. CDR3 length: 14 residues. The germline gives CDR1 LNHDA, CDR2 SQIVND (reference sequence). DNA of the CDR3: TGTGCCAGTAGTATAGCCGGGTGGGTAGATACGCAGTATTTT. Amino acids: CASSIAGWVDTQYF.

This clonotype has only a few counts. A much bigger clone sits one base away, suggesting this may be a read error. The V and J genes are TRBV19 and TRBJ2-2; 14 nucleotides match TRBD2. The length of the CDR3 is 19 residues. V was clipped by 2 bases and J by 4 bases; unmatched bases: 9. CDR1 is LNHDA and CDR2 is SQIVND in the germline V gene (reference sequence). The CDR3 spells CASSIPLGLAGESTGELFF. Written as DNA, the CDR3 is TGTGCCAGTAGTATACCCCTGGGACTAGCGGGGGAGAGCACCGGGGAGCTGTTTTTT. The full variable domain, in which reference TRBV19 and TRBJ2-2 provide the parts outside the CDR3, is DGGITQSPKYLFRKEGQNVTLSCEQNLNHDAMYWYRQDPGQGLRLIYYSQIVNDFQKGDIAEGYSVSREKKESFPLTVTSAQKNPTAFYLCASSIPLGLAGESTGELFFGEGSRLTVL.

This chain connects TRBV30 to TRBJ2-5; D is perhaps TRBD2 (6 bases). This CDR3 is built from 16 residues. CDR1 and CDR2 from the germline V gene are GTSNPN and SVGIG (reference sequence). V was cut by 5 bases and J by 2 bases, with 21 bases left in between. For the CDR3, the DNA is TGTGCCTGGGGGAGGAATAAGGGACGGCTACAAGAGACCCAGTACTTC. It translates to CAWGRNKGRLQETQYF.

Details on this clonotype: A read error may explain this, as a much larger clone is one base away. The chain is built from TRBV12-3 or TRBV12-4 and TRBJ1-1; D uncertain. The CDR3 runs 14 residues. The CDR3 DNA reads as TGTGTCAGCAGTCTAGGGAACCAGAACACTGAAGCTTTCTTT. This encodes CVSSLGNQNTEAFF.

The V call is TRBV6-1, the J call TRBJ1-4, with D hard to call. Between the trimmed V and J ends, which lost 5 bases and 8 bases, there was a span of 12 bases. The CDR3 is made up of 13 amino acids. The germline V gene encodes CDR1 MNHNS and CDR2 SASEGT. The CDR3 loop reads CASSLAKEEKLFF. In nucleotides, the CDR3 is TGTGCCAGCAGTTTAGCAAAGGAAGAAAAACTGTTTTTT.

A note on this clonotype: At one end the junction does not follow the germline gene, possibly because of a read error. The CDR3 DNA reads as TGTGCCAGCAGCCCCGAGGGTAGGCTCGACACGCAATCCTTC. This sequence encodes CASSPEGRLDTQSF. V usage is TRBV7-2 and J usage is TRBJ2-7, with a weak D call TRBD2 (5 bases). The CDR3 runs to 14 residues. Germline V gives CDR1 SGHTA, CDR2 FQGNSA. The full variable domain, with the rest looked up from reference TRBV7-2 and TRBJ2-7, is GAGVSQSPSNKVTEKGKDVELRCDPISGHTALYWYRQSLGQGLEFLIYFQGNSAPDKSGLPSDRFSAERTGGSVSTLTIQRTQQEDSAVYLCASSPEGRLDTQSFGPGTRLTVT.

With respect to this clonotype: A much larger clone lies a single base off, so this may be a read error. The V gene is TRBV4-2, the J gene TRBJ2-7; D might be TRBD2 (5 bases). CDR1 and CDR2 (germline): LGHNA, YNFKEQ. With 1 base removed from V and 7 bases from J, the gap between germline ends came to 17 bases. The CDR3 is 15 residues long. In nucleotides, the CDR3 is TGTGCCAGCAGCCAAGTTCCCAGGACCGGGGATGAGCAGTACTTC. This encodes CASSQVPRTGDEQYF.

This clonotype was found many times. The rearrangement joins TRBV20-1 to TRBJ1-2, with D unresolved. The CDR3 contains 13 residues. The germline V gene has CDR1 DFQATT and CDR2 SNEGSKA (reference sequence). V was pared by 4 bases and J by 7 bases, with 16 bases between. CDR3 sequence (DNA): TGCAGTGCTATTCGAGGAATCCTCGGTGGCTACACCTTC. The encoded protein is CSAIRGILGGYTF.

This clonotype was seen ten or more times. Possible read error: a much larger clone is one base away. The chain is built from TRBV2 and TRBJ2-3, with a possible D match to TRBD1 (6 bases). Germline V gives CDR1 SNHLY, CDR2 FYNNEI. The CDR3 extends over 15 amino acids. CDR3 sequence (DNA): TGTGCCAGCAGTGAAGCCGACAGGAGCACAGGTACGCAGTATTTT. Encoded protein: CASSEADRSTGTQYF.

This clonotype was seen more than once but under ten times. V usage is TRBV7-2 and J usage is TRBJ2-7; 11 bases fit TRBD2. With 0 bases clipped from V and 3 bases from J, the junction kept 7 bases outside the gene matches. This CDR3 comprises 17 residues. CDR1 is SGHTA and CDR2 is FQGNSA in the germline V gene. The CDR3 region is CASSLAQTSGAYYEQYF. CDR3 DNA sequence: TGTGCCAGCAGCTTAGCCCAGACTAGCGGGGCGTACTACGAGCAGTACTTC.

V usage is TRBV5-4 and J usage is TRBJ1-2; 11 positions match TRBD1. CDR1 SGHNT and CDR2 YYREEE come from the germline V gene (reference sequence). Losses at the gene ends were 2 bases for V and 6 bases for J; bases not matched to a gene: 9. CDR3 length: 16 amino acids. CDR3: CASSLVRDRGVHGYTF. CDR3 DNA: TGTGCCAGCAGCTTAGTCAGGGACAGGGGGGTCCATGGCTACACCTTC.

This clonotype has a count of ten or more. This chain links TRBV15 with TRBJ2-7; 7 nucleotides align to TRBD1. V shed 5 bases and J 7 bases; nucleotides not matched to a gene: 5. The CDR3 consists of 12 residues. CDR1 LNHNV and CDR2 YYDKDF come from the germline V gene (reference sequence). Here the CDR3 DNA reads TGTGCCACCAGCTTAACAGGGGATGAGCAGTACTTC. Protein sequence: CATSLTGDEQYF. Using reference TRBV15 and TRBJ2-7 for the parts outside the CDR3, the full variable domain is DAMVIQNPRYQVTQFGKPVTLSCSQTLNHNVMYWYQQKSSQAPKLLFHYYDKDFNNEADTPDNFQSRRPNTSFCFLDIRSPGLGDTAMYLCATSLTGDEQYFGPGTRLTVT.

This clonotype came up a few times. The chain employs TRBV19 and TRBJ1-4, with D tentatively TRBD1 (5 bases). Looked up from germline, CDR1 is LNHDA and CDR2 is SQIVND (reference sequence). The CDR3 runs 15 residues. V shed 7 bases and J shed 8 bases, with 20 bases lying between them. As DNA, the CDR3 is TGTGCCAGTATGATGACAGCCCGGGGAAGAGAAAAACTGTTTTTT. Translated, it gives CASMMTARGREKLFF.